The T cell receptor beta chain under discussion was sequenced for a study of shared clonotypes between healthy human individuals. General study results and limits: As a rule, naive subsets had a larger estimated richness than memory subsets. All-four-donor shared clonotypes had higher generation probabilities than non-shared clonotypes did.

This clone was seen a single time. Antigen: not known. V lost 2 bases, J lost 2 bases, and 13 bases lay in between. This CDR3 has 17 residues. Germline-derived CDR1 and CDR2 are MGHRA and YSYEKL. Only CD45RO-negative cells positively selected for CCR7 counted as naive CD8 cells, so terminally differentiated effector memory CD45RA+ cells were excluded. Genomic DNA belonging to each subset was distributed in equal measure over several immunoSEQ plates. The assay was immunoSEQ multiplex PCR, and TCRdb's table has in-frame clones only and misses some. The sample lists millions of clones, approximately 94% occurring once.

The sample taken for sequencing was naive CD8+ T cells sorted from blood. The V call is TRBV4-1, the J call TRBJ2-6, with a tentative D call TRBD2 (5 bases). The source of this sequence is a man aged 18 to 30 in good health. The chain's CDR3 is CASSQSGTGTGANVLTF. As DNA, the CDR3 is TGCGCCAGCAGCCAATCGGGAACGGGGACTGGGGCCAACGTCCTGACTTTC.